Included here is one TCR beta chain sequence, with context. This specimen belongs to a study of blood T cell repertoires in COVID-19. V was shortened by 4 bases and J by 3 bases, with 18 bases between the two germline ends. This CDR3 has 16 residues. Germline CDR1 LNHDA, CDR2 SQIVND (reference sequence). As handled by the study authors: Reference gene primer amplification gave estimated nucleated cell counts. Measured with immunoSEQ multiplex PCR; TCRdb has only the in-frame clones, and not every one. Clonal size and the V and J genes are those of that table, whereas D and trimming came from the DNA. The sample has 200,000 to 250,000 clones, 88% seen once.

The source is a woman aged 30 to 39 with COVID-19, enrolled during active disease. V gene TRBV19 combines with J gene TRBJ1-2; D is uncertain. Material for sequencing was peripheral blood. CDR3 sequence (DNA): TGTGCCAGTAGTAGGGTACCGCGGAGCACTTACTATGGCTACACCTTC. Its translation is CASSRVPRSTYYGYTF.